This entry concerns a single T cell receptor beta chain. Its antigen is still unknown. No much larger clonotype is one base removed from it; base qualities were not supplied. Collaborating institutions collected whole blood in K2EDTA tubes following their own protocols. For TCRbeta analysis, collaborator samples were shipped as frozen whole blood, as isolated PBMCs, or as DNA extracted from either sample type. CDR1 is given as SNHLY and CDR2 as FYNNEI, both from the germline V gene. V is trimmed back by 4 bases and J by 4 bases, and the junction contains 4 bases that no gene match accounts for. From the cysteine up to the phenylalanine, the CDR3 has a length of 14 residues. CDR3 DNA is the only sequence kept; it has 42 bases, read in frame from the first base. TCRbeta CDR3 regions were amplified from genomic DNA by means of the immunoSEQ Assay, a bias-controlled multiplex PCR. The study's processing was this. Nucleated cell counts per sample were estimated from amplification of reference gene primers within the assay. Sequence reads were collapsed and filtered to measure the absolute abundance of every unique TCRbeta CDR3 rearrangement. For each sample, productive Simpson clonality was calculated by taking the square root of Simpson's diversity index across productive rearrangements. In its TCRdb copy, this immuneACCESS table keeps in-frame sequences only and misses some clones. Where compared with another copy, unresolved V genes explain less than half of these, and the others have no known cause. Clone size and V and J calls were adopted from that table, with D and trimming inferred from the DNA. The sample table lists about 110,000 clones, 81% of them with a count of one. Together, the top ten hold approximately 10% of the sample.

The data are from a study of blood T cell repertoires in COVID-19 (TCRdb year 2020). General notes on the study: Collaborator samples came from the United States, Italy and Spain and covered acute and convalescent phases of COVID-19. The material from the prospective study consisted of cDNA or gDNA derived from T cells, B-cell-depleted T cells, or PBMCs. Deeply sampled blood TCRbeta repertoires from subjects exposed to, actively infected with, or recovered from COVID-19 were included in the dataset. A freely available public database, intended as a resource for researchers studying the immune response to SARS-CoV-2, is where the repertoires were released. The samples were drawn from the first 160 participants of the ongoing ImmuneRACE study and from more than 1,000 subjects provided by 6 global collaborators. The sample metadata nearly always contained a de-identified subject ID, COVID-19 status, age in years and sex. Where available, HLA class I and class II types were obtained from metadata supplied by the sample provider rather than from assay-based typing.

What the study reported, not specific to this receptor: The amount of clinical and demographic metadata varied by source and participant and was provided uncurated.

Recombination connected TRBV2 to TRBJ2-1; 7 bases in between match TRBD1. This clonotype was obtained from a woman between 65 and 79 years old with acute or convalescent COVID-19. Sequencing was carried out using peripheral blood. The CDR3 region reads CASSVRGPYNEQFF. The base sequence is TGTGCCAGCAGTGTGAGGGGGCCATACAATGAGCAGTTCTTC. The full variable domain, completed from the reference TRBV2 and TRBJ2-1 proteins outside the CDR3, reads EPEVTQTPSHQVTQMGQEVILRCVPISNHLYFYWYRQILGQKVEFLVSFYNNEISEKSEIFDDQFSVERPDGSNFTLKIRSTKLEDSAMYFCASSVRGPYNEQFFGPGTRLTVL.